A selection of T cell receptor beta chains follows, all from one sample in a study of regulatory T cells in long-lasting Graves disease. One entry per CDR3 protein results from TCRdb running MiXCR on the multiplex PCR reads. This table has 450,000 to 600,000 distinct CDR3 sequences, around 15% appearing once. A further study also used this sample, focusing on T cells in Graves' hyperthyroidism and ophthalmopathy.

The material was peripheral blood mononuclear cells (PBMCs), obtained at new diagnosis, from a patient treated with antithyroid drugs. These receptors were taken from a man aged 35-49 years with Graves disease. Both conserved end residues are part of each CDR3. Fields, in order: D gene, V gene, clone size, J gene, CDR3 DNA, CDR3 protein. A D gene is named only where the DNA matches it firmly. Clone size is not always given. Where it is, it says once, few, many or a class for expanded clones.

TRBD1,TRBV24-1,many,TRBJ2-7,TGTGCCACCAGTGGTTCGGGACAGGGACATCTTGCGATGTACGAGCAGTACTTC,CATSGSGQGHLAMYEQYF
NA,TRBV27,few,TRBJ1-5,TGTGCCAGCAGTTTATCGTTAGGCATGGCCCAGCATTTT,CASSLSLGMAQHF
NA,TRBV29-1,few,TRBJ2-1,TGCAGCGTTGCTTCAAGGGAGACTTACAATGAGCAGTTCTTC,CSVASRETYNEQFF
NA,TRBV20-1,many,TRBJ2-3,TGCAGTGCCCGGATGACAGACACGCAGTATTTT,CSARMTDTQYF
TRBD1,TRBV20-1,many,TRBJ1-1,TGCAGTGCTAGGACACTGGGACAGGGAACTGTTGAAGCTTTCTTT,CSARTLGQGTVEAFF
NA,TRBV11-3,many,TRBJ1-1,TGTGCCAGCAGCTTAGACCACAGGAGGAACACTGAAGCTTTCTTT,CASSLDHRRNTEAFF
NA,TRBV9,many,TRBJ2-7,TGTGCCAGCAGCCGCGCGGGGCAGTACGAGCAGTACTTC,CASSRAGQYEQYF
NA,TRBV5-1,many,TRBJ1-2,TGCGCCAGCAGCTTGGACAGGGAGAACTATGGCTACACCTTC,CASSLDRENYGYTF
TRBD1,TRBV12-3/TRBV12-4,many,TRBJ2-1,TGTGCCAGCAGTACCGGGACAGGGCGATTCAATGAGCAGTTCTTC,CASSTGTGRFNEQFF
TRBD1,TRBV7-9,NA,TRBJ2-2,TGTGCCAGCAGCTGGGACAGGGGGCACACCGGGGAGCTGTTTTTT,CASSWDRGHTGELFF
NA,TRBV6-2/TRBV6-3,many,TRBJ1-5,TGTGCCAGCAGTTACAGGCCCCAGCATTTT,CASSYRPQHF
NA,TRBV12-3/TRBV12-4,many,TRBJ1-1,TGTGCCAGCAGTTTCCCTGTAATGAACACTGAAGCTTTCTTT,CASSFPVMNTEAFF
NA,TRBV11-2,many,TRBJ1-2,TGTGCCAGCAGCTTAGAGGATAACTATGGCTACACCTTC,CASSLEDNYGYTF
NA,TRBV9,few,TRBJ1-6,TGTGCCAGCAGCGTAGCGGGAAGATCCTATAATTCACCCCTCCACTTT,CASSVAGRSYNSPLHF
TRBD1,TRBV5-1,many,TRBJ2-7,TGCGCCAGCAGCTTCCTCCGACAGGGGGCGAGGAGCGAGCAGTACTTC,CASSFLRQGARSEQYF
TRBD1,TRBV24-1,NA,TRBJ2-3,TGTGCCACCAGTGATGGAACAGGGGGGGATACGCAGTATTTT,CATSDGTGGDTQYF
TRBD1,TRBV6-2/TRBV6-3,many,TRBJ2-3,TGTGCCAGCAGTTACGGGAGACAGGGGGTATACACAGATACGCAGTATTTT,CASSYGRQGVYTDTQYF
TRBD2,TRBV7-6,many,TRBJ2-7,TGTGCCAGCAGTTTGGGACTAGCGGGAGACGCTTCCTACGAGCAGTACTTC,CASSLGLAGDASYEQYF
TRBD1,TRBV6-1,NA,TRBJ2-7,TGTGCCAGCAGCAACACAGGGGGCATTTCGTACGAGCAGTACTTC,CASSNTGGISYEQYF
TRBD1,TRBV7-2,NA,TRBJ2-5,TGTGCCAGCAGCCTCCGGGACAGGGCACAGACCCAGTACTTC,CASSLRDRAQTQYF
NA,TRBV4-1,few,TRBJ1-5,TGCGCCAGCAGCCAAGATCCCACAGGGAACAATCAGCCCCAGCATTTT,CASSQDPTGNNQPQHF
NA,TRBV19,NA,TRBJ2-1,TGTGCCAGTAGTATAGGGCTAGTGAAAGCCGATGAGCAGTTCTTC,CASSIGLVKADEQFF
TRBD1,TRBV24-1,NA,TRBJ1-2,TGTGCCACCAGTGATTCGACAGGGTGGTCGTCTGGCTACACCTTC,CATSDSTGWSSGYTF
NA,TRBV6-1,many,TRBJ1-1,TGTGCCAGCAGCGACTACACTGAAGCTTTCTTT,CASSDYTEAFF
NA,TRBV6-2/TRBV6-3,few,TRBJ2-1,TGTGCCAGCAGTCCCCCGGCCAGCGTCGAGCAGTTCTTC,CASSPPASVEQFF
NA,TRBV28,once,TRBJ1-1,TGTGCCAGCAGTCGACCCCCCATGAACACTGAAGCTTTCTTT,CASSRPPMNTEAFF
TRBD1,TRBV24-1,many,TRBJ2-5,TGTGCCACCAGTGATCCCGGGACAGTAGAGACCCAGTACTTC,CATSDPGTVETQYF
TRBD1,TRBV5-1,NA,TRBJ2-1,TGCGCCAGCAGCCCGACAGGGAGTCTAAGTGAGCAGTTCTTC,CASSPTGSLSEQFF